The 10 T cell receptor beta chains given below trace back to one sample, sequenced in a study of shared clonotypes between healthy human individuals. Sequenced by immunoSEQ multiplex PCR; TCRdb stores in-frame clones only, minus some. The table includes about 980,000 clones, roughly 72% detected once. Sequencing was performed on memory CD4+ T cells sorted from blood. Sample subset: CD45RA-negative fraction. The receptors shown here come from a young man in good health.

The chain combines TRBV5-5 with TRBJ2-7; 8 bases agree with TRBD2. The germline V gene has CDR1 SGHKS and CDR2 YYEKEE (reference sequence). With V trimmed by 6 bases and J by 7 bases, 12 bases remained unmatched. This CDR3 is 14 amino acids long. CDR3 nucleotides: TGTGCCAGCACCACCGGGGGGGCCAGGCGGGAGCAGTACTTC. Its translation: CASTTGGARREQYF. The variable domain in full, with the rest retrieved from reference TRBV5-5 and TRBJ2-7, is DAGVTQSPTHLIKTRGQQVTLRCSPISGHKSVSWYQQVLGQGPQFIFQYYEKEERGRGNFPDRFSARQFPNYSSELNVNALLLGDSALYLCASTTGGARREQYFGPGTRLTVT.

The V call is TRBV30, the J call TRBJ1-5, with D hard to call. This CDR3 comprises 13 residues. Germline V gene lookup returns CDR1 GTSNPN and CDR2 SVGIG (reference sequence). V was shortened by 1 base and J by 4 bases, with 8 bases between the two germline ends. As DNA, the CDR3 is TGTGCCTGGAGTGGGACGCTTAATCAGCCCCAGCATTTT. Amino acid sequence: CAWSGTLNQPQHF.

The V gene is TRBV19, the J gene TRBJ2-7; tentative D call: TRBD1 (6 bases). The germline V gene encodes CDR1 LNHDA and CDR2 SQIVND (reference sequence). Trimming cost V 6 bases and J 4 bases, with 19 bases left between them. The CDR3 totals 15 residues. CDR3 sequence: CASSDGTPAIYEQYF. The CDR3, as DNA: TGTGCCAGTAGCGATGGGACACCGGCTATTTACGAGCAGTACTTC.

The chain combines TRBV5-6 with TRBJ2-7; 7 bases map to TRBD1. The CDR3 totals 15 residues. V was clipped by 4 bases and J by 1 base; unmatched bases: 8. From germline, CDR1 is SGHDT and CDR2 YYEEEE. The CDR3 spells CASSDLGQPSYEQYF. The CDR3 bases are TGTGCCAGCAGCGACCTGGGACAGCCTTCCTACGAGCAGTACTTC.

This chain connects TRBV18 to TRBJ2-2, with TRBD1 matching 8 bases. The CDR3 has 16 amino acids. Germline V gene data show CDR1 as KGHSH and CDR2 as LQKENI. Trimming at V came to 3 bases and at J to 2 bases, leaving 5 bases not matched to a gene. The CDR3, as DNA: TGTGCCAGCTCACCCCGGGACAGGACCAACACCGGGGAGCTGTTTTTT. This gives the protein CASSPRDRTNTGELFF. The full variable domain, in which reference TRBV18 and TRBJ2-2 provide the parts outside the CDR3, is NAGVMQNPRHLVRRRGQEARLRCSPMKGHSHVYWYRQLPEEGLKFMVYLQKENIIDESGMPKERFSAEFPKEGPSILRIQQVVRGDSAAYFCASSPRDRTNTGELFFGEGSRLTVL.

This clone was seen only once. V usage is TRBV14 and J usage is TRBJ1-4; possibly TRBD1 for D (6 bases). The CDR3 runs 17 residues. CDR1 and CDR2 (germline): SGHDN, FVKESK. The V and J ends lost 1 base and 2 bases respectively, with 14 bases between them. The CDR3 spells CASSQVEGVKTNEKLFF. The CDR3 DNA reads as TGTGCCAGCAGCCAAGTAGAGGGGGTGAAGACTAATGAAAAACTGTTTTTT.

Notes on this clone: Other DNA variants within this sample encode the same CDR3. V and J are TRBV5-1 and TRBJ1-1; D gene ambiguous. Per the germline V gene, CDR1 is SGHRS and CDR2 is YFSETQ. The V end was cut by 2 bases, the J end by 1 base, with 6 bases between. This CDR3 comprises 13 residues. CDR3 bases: TGCGCCAGCAGCTTCGCTGGGAACACTGAAGCTTTCTTT. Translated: CASSFAGNTEAFF. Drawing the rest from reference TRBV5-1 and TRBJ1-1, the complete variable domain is KAGVTQTPRYLIKTRGQQVTLSCSPISGHRSVSWYQQTPGQGLQFLFEYFSETQRNKGNFPGRFSGRQFSNSRSEMNVSTLELGDSALYLCASSFAGNTEAFFGQGTRLTVV.

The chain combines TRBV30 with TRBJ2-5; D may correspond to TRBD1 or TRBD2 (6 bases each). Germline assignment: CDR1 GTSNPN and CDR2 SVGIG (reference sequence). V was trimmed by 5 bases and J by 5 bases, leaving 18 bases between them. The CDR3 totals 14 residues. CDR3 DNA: TGTGCCTGGGCAATCGGGGGCTCGTTGGAGACCCAGTACTTC. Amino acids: CAWAIGGSLETQYF.

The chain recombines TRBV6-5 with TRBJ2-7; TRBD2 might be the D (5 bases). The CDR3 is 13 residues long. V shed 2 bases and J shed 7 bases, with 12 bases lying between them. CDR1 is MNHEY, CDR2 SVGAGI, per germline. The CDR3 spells CASSYLGAREQYF. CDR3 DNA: TGTGCCAGCAGTTACCTGGGAGCCCGGGAGCAGTACTTC.

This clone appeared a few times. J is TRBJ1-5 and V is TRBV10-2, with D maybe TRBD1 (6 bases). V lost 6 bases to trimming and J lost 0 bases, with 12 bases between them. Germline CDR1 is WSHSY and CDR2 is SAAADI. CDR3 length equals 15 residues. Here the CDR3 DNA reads TGCGCCAGCAGAGAACAGGGTATTAGCAATCAGCCCCAGCATTTT. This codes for CASREQGISNQPQHF.